The 19 T cell receptor beta chains listed next were all sequenced from one sample in a study of blood T cell repertoires in COVID-19. Here immunoSEQ multiplex PCR was the method, and the copy in TCRdb shows in-frame clones only, minus some. Of fewer than 200,000 clones listed, 75% to 90% are singletons. Sequences were obtained from PBMCs or T cells enriched from blood (not recorded which). The origin of the receptors is a woman between 50 and 59 years old who had recovered from COVID-19.

The chain employs TRBV6-5 and TRBJ1-3; no definite D call. CDR1 is MNHEY, CDR2 SVGAGI, per germline. This CDR3 contains 15 residues. The V end was cut by 5 bases, the J end by 2 bases, with 13 bases between. The CDR3 DNA reads TGTGCCAGCAGTCGCTCCGAAGCTGCTGGAAACACCATATATTTT. The encoded protein is CASSRSEAAGNTIYF.

The rearrangement links TRBV28 to TRBJ2-5, with 7 bases fitting TRBD2. V shed 2 bases, J shed 4 bases, and the junction held 7 bases outside the gene matches. CDR3 length: 15 residues. Germline loops: CDR1 MDHEN, CDR2 SYDVKM. CDR3 coding DNA: TGTGCCAGCAGTTTAGGGGGGGGAAGGGGAGAGACCCAGTACTTC. Protein sequence: CASSLGGGRGETQYF.

The chain employs TRBV2 and TRBJ1-6; a weak D match, TRBD1 (6 bases). CDR3 size: 13 residues. From germline, CDR1 is SNHLY and CDR2 FYNNEI. Trimming stripped 4 bases from V and 7 bases from J, with 8 bases between. The CDR3 loop reads CASSGTANSPLHF. The CDR3 DNA is TGTGCCAGCAGTGGGACAGCGAATTCACCCCTCCACTTT.

This chain uses TRBV28 with TRBJ2-5; D is uncertain. V lost 3 bases and J 3 bases, leaving 8 bases between the germline ends. Germline lookup yields CDR1 MDHEN and CDR2 SYDVKM. The CDR3 spans 13 residues. The CDR3 region is CASSLPEEETQYF. DNA for the CDR3: TGTGCCAGCAGTTTGCCAGAAGAAGAGACCCAGTACTTC. The variable domain in full, completed from reference TRBV28 and TRBJ2-5, reads DVKVTQSSRYLVKRTGEKVFLECVQDMDHENMFWYRQDPGLGLRLIYFSYDVKMKEKGDIPEGYSVSREKKERFSLILESASTNQTSMYLCASSLPEEETQYFGPGTRLLVL.

The chain links TRBV10-3 to TRBJ1-3, with TRBD1 matching 7 bases. This CDR3 region has 17 residues. V gave up 4 bases and J gave up 2 bases; unmatched junction bases: 11. Per germline, CDR1 ENHRY and CDR2 SYGVKD. CDR3 amino acids: CAISAGVGDSAGNTIYF. For the CDR3, the DNA is TGTGCCATCAGTGCCGGAGTCGGGGACAGTGCTGGAAACACCATATATTTT.

V is TRBV2 and J is TRBJ1-2; D unresolved. Per the germline V gene, CDR1 is SNHLY and CDR2 is FYNNEI. The V gene lost 4 bases and the J gene lost 10 bases, with 7 bases spanning the gap. The CDR3 loop spans 10 amino acids. The CDR3 coding sequence is TGTGCCAGCAGTGTCCCACACTACACCTTC. Encoded protein: CASSVPHYTF.

J is TRBJ2-1 and V is TRBV9; no clear D. In germline, CDR1 is SGDLS, CDR2 YYNGEE. The CDR3 length is 13 residues. V lost 3 bases and J lost 6, with 10 bases in between. The CDR3, as DNA: TGTGCCAGCAGCGCACTACGGGTCAATGAGCAGTTCTTC. As protein: CASSALRVNEQFF.

The chain recombines TRBV7-2 with TRBJ1-6; D possibly corresponds to TRBD1 (6 bases). Trimming shortened V by 5 bases and J by 7 bases, and 15 bases separated the two germline ends. There are 15 residues in the CDR3. Germline V gene sequence: CDR1 SGHTA, CDR2 FQGNSA. The CDR3 coding sequence is TGTGCCAGCAGCCCCAGGGGTCGCGGAAATTCACCCCTCCACTTT. This sequence encodes CASSPRGRGNSPLHF.

This clone was detected many times. V and J are TRBV27 and TRBJ1-1, with D hard to call. V was clipped by 6 bases and J by 1 base, with 12 bases between them. CDR1 and CDR2 from the germline V gene are MNHEY and SMNVEV (reference sequence). This CDR3 is 14 amino acids long. The CDR3 here is CASSPFPGNTEAFF. For the CDR3, the DNA is TGTGCCAGCAGCCCCTTTCCGGGGAACACTGAAGCTTTCTTT.

The chain joins TRBV27 to TRBJ2-1; D not certain. The length of the CDR3 is 15 residues. V lost 6 bases and J 2 bases, leaving 14 bases between the germline ends. The germline gives CDR1 MNHEY, CDR2 SMNVEV (reference sequence). The CDR3 spells CASSLSVITYNEQFF. As DNA, the CDR3 is TGTGCCAGCAGCCTAAGCGTTATAACCTACAATGAGCAGTTCTTC.

J is TRBJ1-2 and V is TRBV12-5; D not certain. The V end lost 6 bases, the J end lost 4 bases, and 15 bases lay between the germline ends. The CDR3 loop spans 14 amino acids. Germline V lookup: CDR1 LGHNT, CDR2 FRNRAP. The CDR3 nucleotides are TGTGCTAGTGGACTCTATCAGAGGCCCTATGGCTACACCTTC. Translating it yields CASGLYQRPYGYTF.

This clone has a handful of counts. The chain couples TRBV24-1 to TRBJ2-1, with 9 bases fitting TRBD1. This CDR3 region has 16 residues. Germline CDR1 reads KGHDR; CDR2 reads SFDVKD. The V and J ends lost 4 bases and 0 bases, in that order; junction bases with no gene match: 3. CDR3 in amino acids: CATSDSGQGSYNEQFF. CDR3 DNA: TGTGCCACCAGTGACTCGGGACAGGGCTCCTACAATGAGCAGTTCTTC.

This chain links TRBV5-1 with TRBJ1-6; 9 nucleotides align to TRBD1. This CDR3 region has 17 residues. Germline V lookup: CDR1 SGHRS, CDR2 YFSETQ. Trimming took 2 bases from V and 8 from J; bases not matched to a gene: 11. CDR3 in DNA: TGCGCCAGCAGCTTACCTCGACAGGGGGTAGGGGATTCACCCCTCCACTTT. It is translated as CASSLPRQGVGDSPLHF.

This clone occurred once. The CDR3 DNA reads as TGTGCTAGTGGTGACCGGACAGCGGGAAACACCGGGGAGCTGTTTTTT. Protein: CASGDRTAGNTGELFF. V usage is TRBV12-5 and J usage is TRBJ2-2, with D possibly matching TRBD2 (7 bases). The V end lost 5 bases, the J end lost 2 bases, and 15 bases lay between the germline ends. Germline-derived CDR1 and CDR2 are LGHNT and FRNRAP. This CDR3 has 16 amino acids.

The rearrangement joins TRBV11-2 to TRBJ2-2; the D gene is possibly TRBD1 (5 bases). Germline V lookup: CDR1 SGHAT, CDR2 FQNNGV. The CDR3 has 16 residues. Trimming cost V 5 bases and J 1 base, with 14 bases left between them. The CDR3 reads CASSRGAGLNTGELFF. DNA of the CDR3: TGTGCCAGCAGCCGCGGAGCAGGGCTGAACACCGGGGAGCTGTTTTTT.

CDR3 loop: CASRGDSTNTGELFF. The CDR3 region has the DNA TGTGCCAGCAGGGGGGACTCTACGAACACCGGGGAGCTGTTTTTT. The chain combines TRBV2 with TRBJ2-2, with a tentative D call TRBD2 (6 bases). Trimming took 6 bases from V and 0 from J, leaving 11 bases between them. Germline V CDR1 and CDR2: SNHLY, FYNNEI. The CDR3 consists of 15 residues.

V gene TRBV7-2 combines with J gene TRBJ2-4, with 14 nucleotides matching TRBD2. V dropped 5 bases and J dropped 11; count of bases not matched to a gene: 5. The germline CDR1 and CDR2 sequences are SGHTA and FQGNSA. The CDR3 runs to 14 residues. The CDR3 nucleotides read TGTGCCAGCAGCCCGGGGACTAGCGGGAGCTTTCAGTACTTC. Amino acid sequence: CASSPGTSGSFQYF. Combining the CDR3 with reference TRBV7-2 and TRBJ2-4 gives the whole variable domain GAGVSQSPSNKVTEKGKDVELRCDPISGHTALYWYRQSLGQGLEFLIYFQGNSAPDKSGLPSDRFSAERTGGSVSTLTIQRTQQEDSAVYLCASSPGTSGSFQYFGAGTRLSVL.

The V and J genes are TRBV19 and TRBJ2-3; D may be TRBD1 (6 bases). In germline, CDR1 is LNHDA, CDR2 SQIVND (reference sequence). The CDR3 extends over 16 amino acids. Trimming took off 6 bases at V and 3 bases at J, with 19 bases between the two ends. For the CDR3, the DNA is TGTGCCAGTAGCCCGTATCCGGGACAAGTAACAGATACGCAGTATTTT. This codes for CASSPYPGQVTDTQYF.

The rearrangement links TRBV29-1 to TRBJ1-2; D is perhaps TRBD1 (5 bases). This CDR3 is 12 amino acids long. Germline V gene sequence: CDR1 SQVTM, CDR2 ANQGSEA. V was cut by 4 bases and J by 5 bases, with 11 bases left in between. The CDR3 loop is CSVADSQYGYTF. CDR3 sequence (DNA): TGCAGCGTTGCTGACAGCCAATATGGCTACACCTTC.